This is a list of T cell receptor beta chains from one sample in a study of T cell responses to AZD1222 COVID-19 vaccine. Measured with immunoSEQ multiplex PCR; TCRdb has only the in-frame clones, and not every one. The sample lists tens of thousands of clones, 80% occurring once. The sample consisted of peripheral blood, taken on day 0 of AZD1222 vaccination. Receptors originate from an adult in good health. CDR3s include the opening cysteine and the closing phenylalanine or tryptophan. A D gene is named only where the DNA matches it firmly. A clone size is listed for some rows: how often the clone was seen (once, few, many), or a class if it is expanded.

TRBV5-4	TRBJ2-1	.	TRBD2	TGTGCCAGCAGCAGCGCGGGGACTAGCGGGAGAGGTGAGCAGTTCTTC	CASSSAGTSGRGEQFF
TRBV29-1	TRBJ1-5	.	.	TGCAGCGTTAAGAATAGCAATCAGCCCCAGCATTTT	CSVKNSNQPQHF
TRBV7-2	TRBJ2-5	.	TRBD2	TGTGCCAGCAGCTTCGGGGGACTACAAGAGACCCAGTACTTC	CASSFGGLQETQYF
TRBV27	TRBJ2-7	.	TRBD1	TGTGCCAGCAGTCGGGACAGCTACTACGAGCAGTACTTC	CASSRDSYYEQYF
TRBV2	TRBJ1-1	.	.	TGTGCCAATAAACAGGGTGGGAGCACTGAAGCTTTCTTT	CANKQGGSTEAFF
TRBV2	TRBJ2-5	.	TRBD1	TGTGCCAGCAGTTACAGGGGGTACCAAGAGACCCAGTACTTC	CASSYRGYQETQYF
TRBV28	TRBJ2-7	.	TRBD1	TGTGCCACCGGACAGGGGTCCTCCTACGAGCAGTACTTC	CATGQGSSYEQYF
TRBV6-5	TRBJ2-3	.	.	TGTGCCAGCACTCCGTACGATACGCAGTATTTT	CASTPYDTQYF
TRBV24-1	TRBJ2-7	once	.	TGTGCCACCAGTGAAGGGGACAAACCCTACGAGCAGTACTTC	CATSEGDKPYEQYF
TRBV25-1	TRBJ1-5	.	.	TGTGCCAGCAGTGAACCGGGGGACAATCAGCCCCAGCATTTT	CASSEPGDNQPQHF
TRBV3-1/TRBV3-2	TRBJ2-2	.	.	TGTGCCAGCAGCCGACAGAGTAGTTACACCGGGGAGCTGTTTTTT	CASSRQSSYTGELFF
TRBV30	TRBJ1-1	.	.	TGTGCCTGGAGTAGAGGGGCGCGAACTGAAGCTTTCTTT	CAWSRGARTEAFF
TRBV28	TRBJ1-4	.	.	TGTGCCAGCAGTTTGATGACTACTAATGAAAAACTGTTTTTT	CASSLMTTNEKLFF
TRBV19	TRBJ2-7	.	.	TGTGCCAGTAGTATCACAGGGTACTCCTACGAGCAGTACTTC	CASSITGYSYEQYF
TRBV19	TRBJ1-5	.	.	TGTGCCAGTAGTATTAGTAATTATCAGCCCCAGCATTTT	CASSISNYQPQHF
TRBV30	TRBJ1-5	.	.	TGTGCCTGGAGTAAGAATTGGGGACTCAATCAGCCCCAGCATTTT	CAWSKNWGLNQPQHF
TRBV2	TRBJ2-2	.	TRBD2	TGTGCCAGCAGTCCAAGCGGGGGGGCGAACACCGGGGAGCTGTTTTTT	CASSPSGGANTGELFF
TRBV2	TRBJ2-1	.	TRBD2	TGTGCCAGCAGTAAAATAGCGGGAGTACTAAATGAGCAGTTCTTC	CASSKIAGVLNEQFF
TRBV6-1	TRBJ2-7	.	.	TGTGCCAGCAGTGAGGGGTTACCGGCAGTCGGGTACGAGCAGTACTTC	CASSEGLPAVGYEQYF
TRBV5-1	TRBJ2-5	.	TRBD2	TGCGCCAGCAGCTTTAGCGGGTACCAAGAGACCCAGTACTTC	CASSFSGYQETQYF
TRBV4-1	TRBJ2-1	.	TRBD2	TGCGCCAGCAGCCAACGGGGCCCGGGGGGGGCTGGGACTAGCCCGTACAATGAGCAGTTCTTC	CASSQRGPGGAGTSPYNEQFF
TRBV4-1	TRBJ2-7	few	.	TGCGCCAGCAGCCAAGATCGCGGCAGCACCTACGAGCAGTACTTC	CASSQDRGSTYEQYF
TRBV5-1	TRBJ2-7	.	TRBD2	TGCGCCAGCAGCCCTGGACTAGGCATCTACGAGCAGTACTTC	CASSPGLGIYEQYF
TRBV29-1	TRBJ1-2	.	.	TGCAGCGCCCGCTCCGGGACACACTATGGCTACACCTTC	CSARSGTHYGYTF
TRBV27	TRBJ1-3	.	TRBD1	TGTGCCAGCAGTCCCGCGACAGGGCCGACCTCTGGAAACACCATATATTTT	CASSPATGPTSGNTIYF
TRBV5-1	TRBJ1-6	.	.	TGCGCCAGCAGCTTTGATAAGTATAATTCACCCCTCCACTTT	CASSFDKYNSPLHF
TRBV10-3	TRBJ2-1	.	TRBD2	TGTGCCATCAGCAGGACTAGCGGGTGGATTGAGAATGAGCAGTTCTTC	CAISRTSGWIENEQFF
TRBV4-1	TRBJ2-3	.	TRBD2	TGCGCCAGCAGCCAACTAGCGGCCTACACAGATACGCAGTATTTT	CASSQLAAYTDTQYF
TRBV2	TRBJ2-7	.	TRBD1	TGTGCCAGCAGTGAGGGACAGCTGGAGTACGAGCAGTACTTC	CASSEGQLEYEQYF
TRBV29-1	TRBJ2-7	.	.	TGCAGCGCCGAAACAGGGTTTTACGAGCAGTACTTC	CSAETGFYEQYF
TRBV6-5	TRBJ1-1	once	.	TGTGCCAGCACCATCACAGGGAACACTGAAGCTTTCTTT	CASTITGNTEAFF
TRBV27	TRBJ2-1	.	TRBD2	TGTGCCAGCAGACCACCGGGACTAGCGGGGGCCGAGCAGTTCTTC	CASRPPGLAGAEQFF
TRBV27	TRBJ1-2	.	.	TGTGCCAGCAGGGTAGGGGATTCTAACTATGGCTACACCTTC	CASRVGDSNYGYTF
TRBV18	TRBJ1-3	.	.	TGTGCCAGCTCACCAGGGGGCGGAAACACCATATATTTT	CASSPGGGNTIYF
TRBV28	TRBJ1-5	once	TRBD1	TGTGCCAGCAGATCCCAGGGGGGTCTTTCAAATCAGCCCCAGCATTTT	CASRSQGGLSNQPQHF
TRBV2	TRBJ1-2	.	.	TGTGCCAGCACCCCGCCCGGGGAATCGTATGGCTACACCTTC	CASTPPGESYGYTF
TRBV29-1	TRBJ1-1	.	.	TGCAGCGTGGAATTTTCCCTTAAAACTGAAGCTTTCTTT	CSVEFSLKTEAFF
TRBV19	TRBJ2-2	.	.	TGTGCCAGTCAGGGAAAAATAAACACCGGGGAGCTGTTTTTT	CASQGKINTGELFF
TRBV4-1	TRBJ2-5	few	.	TGCGCCAGCAGCCAAGATCAAGTGACCCAGTACTTC	CASSQDQVTQYF
TRBV7-6	TRBJ2-6	once	.	TGTGCCAGCAGCTTAGGGGGCGGTCTCCGCTCTGGGGCCAACGTCCTGACTTTC	CASSLGGGLRSGANVLTF
TRBV11-2	TRBJ1-1	.	.	TGTGCCAGCAGCCGGGCCGGGAACACTGAAGCTTTCTTT	CASSRAGNTEAFF
TRBV28	TRBJ1-1	.	.	TGTGCCAGCAGTCCCAGACAGGTGAACACTGAAGCTTTCTTT	CASSPRQVNTEAFF
TRBV18	TRBJ2-7	.	TRBD2	TGTGCCAGCTCATCAAGACTAGCGGGAGGGCGCGAGCAGTACTTC	CASSSRLAGGREQYF
TRBV6-5	TRBJ2-2	.	TRBD1	TGTGCCAGCAGCCCACAGGGGCGAAACACCGGGGAGCTGTTTTTT	CASSPQGRNTGELFF
TRBV4-1	TRBJ1-6	.	.	TGCGCCAGCAGCCAAACCCTCAATTCACCCCTCCACTTT	CASSQTLNSPLHF
TRBV5-6	TRBJ2-7	.	.	TGTGCCAGCAGCTTGGGACACTACGAGCAGTACTTC	CASSLGHYEQYF
TRBV11-2	TRBJ2-1	once	TRBD2	TGTGCCAGCAGCTTAGAAATTGGGGCTAGCGGGAGATACAATGAGCAGTTCTTC	CASSLEIGASGRYNEQFF
TRBV28	TRBJ2-7	few	TRBD2	TGTGCCAGCAGCTATAGCGGGGGGGCGACAGAGCAGTACTTC	CASSYSGGATEQYF
TRBV5-4	TRBJ1-1	.	.	TGTGCCAGCACCCTAGGGGGTCGGAGGGCGAACACTGAAGCTTTCTTT	CASTLGGRRANTEAFF
TRBV3-1/TRBV3-2	TRBJ1-5	.	.	TGTGCCAGCAGCCGTACAGCCAATCAGCCCCAGCATTTT	CASSRTANQPQHF
TRBV4-2	TRBJ2-7	.	.	TGTGCCAGCAGCCCGCCAGACAGCTACGAGCAGTACTTC	CASSPPDSYEQYF
TRBV4-1	TRBJ1-5	.	TRBD1	TGCGCCAGCAGCCGGAGACAGGGTGGGGGCAATCAGCCCCAGCATTTT	CASSRRQGGGNQPQHF
TRBV29-1	TRBJ1-1	.	TRBD1	TGCAGCGTTGAAGTGACAGGGGGCAGAGCTTTCTTT	CSVEVTGGRAFF
TRBV14	TRBJ1-6	.	.	TGTGCCAGTTCCGGCCCCCCCAATTCACCCCTCCACTTT	CASSGPPNSPLHF
TRBV30	TRBJ2-1	.	TRBD2	TGTGCCTGGGAGAAAGCTTCCGAGACTAGCGGGGAGTTCAACTACAATGAGCAGTTCTTC	CAWEKASETSGEFNYNEQFF